This entry lists 20 T cell receptor beta chains sequenced from one sample in a study of OX40 agonist ivuxolimab in advanced cancers. The repertoire was sequenced with immunoSEQ multiplex PCR; TCRdb's copy has only in-frame clones and lacks some. Of approximately 65,000 clones listed, approximately 90% are singletons. The sequences come from CD4+ or CD8+ T cells sorted from blood, collected in a trial of the OX40 agonist ivuxolimab. These receptor sequences come from an adult with an advanced solid tumor such as melanoma, head and neck, liver or kidney cancer.

The chain links TRBV2 to TRBJ1-2; TRBD1 aligns across 9 bases. V lost 8 bases, J lost 7 bases, and 8 bases stayed unmatched. Germline lookup yields CDR1 SNHLY and CDR2 FYNNEI. The CDR3 contains 13 residues. The chain's CDR3 is CASGGQGVVGYTF. Here the CDR3 DNA reads TGTGCCAGCGGGGGACAGGGAGTGGTTGGCTACACCTTC.

This clone was found once. CDR3 nucleotides: TGTGCCAGCAGTTTATCAGGGACTAGCACAGATACGCAGTATTTT. This encodes CASSLSGTSTDTQYF. The rearrangement joins TRBV27 to TRBJ2-3; the D gene is possibly TRBD2 (6 bases). CDR3 length equals 15 residues. Germline CDR1 MNHEY, CDR2 SMNVEV (reference sequence). V dropped 0 bases and J dropped 0 bases, with 7 bases sitting between them.

The chain has TRBV27 and TRBJ2-3; 11 positions agree with TRBD2. V lost 0 bases to trimming and J lost 6 bases; unmatched junction nucleotides: 5. CDR3 size: 16 residues. Germline CDR1 is MNHEY and CDR2 is SMNVEV (reference sequence). The CDR3: CASSLSASGRIDTQYF. The CDR3 DNA follows: TGTGCCAGCAGTTTATCAGCTAGCGGGAGGATCGATACGCAGTATTTT.

The chain has TRBV11-1 and TRBJ1-2; the match to TRBD1 covers 8 bases. J lost 8 bases, V lost 5 bases, and 7 bases had no gene match. Germline loops: CDR1 SGHAT, CDR2 FQDESV (reference sequence). There are 13 residues in the CDR3. The chain's CDR3 is CASSIRGQVGYTF. As DNA, the CDR3 is TGTGCCAGCAGCATCAGGGGGCAGGTCGGCTACACCTTC.

The rearrangement links TRBV5-6 to TRBJ1-3; D not resolved. The length of the CDR3 is 17 residues. In germline, CDR1 is SGHDT, CDR2 YYEEEE. Trimming stripped 0 bases from V and 0 bases from J, with 13 bases between. The CDR3 sequence: CASSLGSAALSGNTIYF. The CDR3 DNA reads as TGTGCCAGCAGCTTGGGATCTGCAGCTCTCTCTGGAAACACCATATATTTT. Drawing the rest from reference TRBV5-6 and TRBJ1-3, the complete variable domain is DAGVTQSPTHLIKTRGQQVTLRCSPKSGHDTVSWYQQALGQGPQFIFQYYEEEERQRGNFPDRFSGHQFPNYSSELNVNALLLGDSALYLCASSLGSAALSGNTIYFGEGSWLTVV.

The V call is TRBV19, the J call TRBJ1-5; D call uncertain. CDR3 length equals 14 residues. Trimming removed 7 bases at V and 7 bases at J, with 17 bases between. Looked up from germline, CDR1 is LNHDA and CDR2 is SQIVND (reference sequence). For the CDR3, the DNA is TGTGCCAGTAACGAGGACCGGCGTGCACAGCCCCAGCATTTT. Translated, it gives CASNEDRRAQPQHF.

The V gene is TRBV5-4, the J gene TRBJ2-7; 13 bases are a match to TRBD2. Germline loops: CDR1 SGHNT, CDR2 YYREEE (reference sequence). Trimming removed 0 bases from V and 5 bases from J; junction bases left unmatched: 14. The CDR3 is made up of 19 amino acids. Written as DNA, the CDR3 is TGTGCCAGCAGCTTGGAGGGACTAGCGGGGAATTCCCTAGGCGACGAGCAGTACTTC. Residues: CASSLEGLAGNSLGDEQYF.

This clone has only a few counts. The rearrangement uses TRBV19 and TRBJ1-1; possible D gene TRBD1, 5 bases. V was clipped by 10 bases and J by 10 bases, with 19 bases between them. This CDR3 is built from 12 residues. The V gene's germline CDR1 is LNHDA and CDR2 SQIVND (reference sequence). In DNA form, the CDR3 reads TGTGCCATCCGGGACCCCCAGAGGGTAGCTTTCTTT. As protein: CAIRDPQRVAFF. The whole variable domain, remainder taken from reference TRBV19 and TRBJ1-1, is DGGITQSPKYLFRKEGQNVTLSCEQNLNHDAMYWYRQDPGQGLRLIYYSQIVNDFQKGDIAEGYSVSREKKESFPLTVTSAQKNPTAFYLCAIRDPQRVAFFGQGTRLTVV.

V usage is TRBV19 and J usage is TRBJ1-2; 7 positions match TRBD1. V was pared by 5 bases and J by 0 bases, with 6 bases of the junction left unmatched. The CDR3 has 15 residues. The germline CDR1 and CDR2 sequences are LNHDA and SQIVND (reference sequence). CDR3: CASSPPGGTNYGYTF. The CDR3 nucleotides are TGTGCCAGTAGTCCCCCAGGGGGGACTAACTATGGCTACACCTTC. Combining the CDR3 with reference TRBV19 and TRBJ1-2 gives the whole variable domain DGGITQSPKYLFRKEGQNVTLSCEQNLNHDAMYWYRQDPGQGLRLIYYSQIVNDFQKGDIAEGYSVSREKKESFPLTVTSAQKNPTAFYLCASSPPGGTNYGYTFGSGTRLTVV.

V and J are TRBV19 and TRBJ1-5, with D perhaps TRBD1 (5 bases). The V end lost 4 bases, the J end lost 0 bases, and 7 bases lay between the germline ends. CDR3 length: 14 residues. Germline V gene lookup returns CDR1 LNHDA and CDR2 SQIVND (reference sequence). The CDR3 DNA is TGTGCCAGTAGTAAAGGGGATAGCAATCAGCCCCAGCATTTT. It translates to CASSKGDSNQPQHF.

This sequence joins TRBV6-1 and TRBJ2-7, with D possibly matching TRBD1 (5 bases). In germline, CDR1 is MNHNS, CDR2 SASEGT. V lost 0 bases, J lost 2 bases, and 14 bases lay in between. This CDR3 is built from 16 residues. CDR3 nucleotide sequence: TGTGCCAGCAGTGAAGCGGGAACAGGTTCCACCTACGAGCAGTACTTC. Translation gives CASSEAGTGSTYEQYF.

This chain joins TRBV30 and TRBJ1-2; D unresolved. This CDR3 comprises 15 residues. CDR1 and CDR2 from the germline V gene are GTSNPN and SVGIG (reference sequence). Trimming left V 4 bases short and J 6 bases short, with 21 bases between. CDR3 in amino acids: CAWTVGTADVHGYTF. CDR3 in DNA: TGTGCCTGGACCGTTGGCACAGCGGATGTACATGGCTACACCTTC.

A note on this clone: The sample has other DNA sequences that encode this CDR3 too. The chain links TRBV5-1 to TRBJ1-4; D is uncertain. The germline gives CDR1 SGHRS, CDR2 YFSETQ. This CDR3 spans 14 amino acids. The V end was cut by 0 bases, the J end by 4 bases, with 7 bases between. CDR3 region: CASSLGQLNEKLFF. The CDR3 DNA follows: TGCGCCAGCAGCTTGGGGCAGCTTAATGAAAAACTGTTTTTT.

The V call is TRBV28, the J call TRBJ1-1; unclear D gene. Looked up from germline, CDR1 is MDHEN and CDR2 is SYDVKM. V was clipped by 2 bases and J by 2 bases, with 9 bases between them. This CDR3 contains 14 residues. CDR3 DNA: TGTGCCAGCAGTTTACAAGGCGGCAACACTGAAGCTTTCTTT. It specifies CASSLQGGNTEAFF.

This chain joins TRBV25-1 and TRBJ1-4, with D unresolved. Trimming removed 1 base from V and 1 base from J, with 7 bases in between. The germline gives CDR1 MGHDK, CDR2 SYGVNS. The CDR3 spans 15 residues. The CDR3, as DNA: TGTGCCAGCAGTGAATCCCGGGAAACTAATGAAAAACTGTTTTTT. The encoded protein is CASSESRETNEKLFF.

This chain links TRBV7-3 with TRBJ2-1; TRBD2 matches at 10 bases. The ends lost 4 bases at V and 3 bases at J; junction bases unmatched: 6. Germline assignment: CDR1 SGHTA and CDR2 FQGTGA. The CDR3 has 16 amino acids. CDR3 sequence reads: CASSSRSSGGYNEQFF. Here the CDR3 DNA reads TGTGCCAGCAGCTCCAGGTCTAGCGGGGGCTACAATGAGCAGTTCTTC.

This clone was seen a few times. The chain employs TRBV28 and TRBJ2-2, with D possibly matching TRBD2 (6 bases). Germline V gives CDR1 MDHEN, CDR2 SYDVKM. Trimming left V 6 bases short and J 7 bases short, with 15 bases between. The CDR3 consists of 14 residues. Written as DNA, the CDR3 is TGTGCCAGCAGGCGAAGTCGGGGGTTCGGGGAGCTGTTTTTT. Translation: CASRRSRGFGELFF.

The chain is built from TRBV27 and TRBJ1-5, with D tentatively TRBD1 (5 bases). Germline V gene data show CDR1 as MNHEY and CDR2 as SMNVEV (reference sequence). V was cut by 4 bases and J by 2 bases, with 12 bases left in between. The CDR3 length is 15 residues. CDR3 amino acids: CASSSRAGRNQPQHF. CDR3 bases: TGTGCCAGCAGTTCTAGGGCAGGGCGCAATCAGCCCCAGCATTTT.

This rearrangement joins TRBV18 to TRBJ2-5; D is perhaps TRBD1 or TRBD2 (5 bases each). In germline, CDR1 is KGHSH, CDR2 LQKENI. The CDR3 is 13 residues long. The V and J ends lost 2 bases and 11 bases respectively, with 15 bases between them. The CDR3 sequence: CASSPSLKGEQYF. DNA of the CDR3: TGTGCCAGCTCACCATCATTGAAAGGGGAGCAGTACTTC. The full variable domain, rest sourced from reference TRBV18 and TRBJ2-5, is NAGVMQNPRHLVRRRGQEARLRCSPMKGHSHVYWYRQLPEEGLKFMVYLQKENIIDESGMPKERFSAEFPKEGPSILRIQQVVRGDSAAYFCASSPSLKGEQYFGPGTRLLVL.

This clone was observed once. The V gene is TRBV18, the J gene TRBJ2-6, with TRBD2 matching 8 bases. The germline V gene has CDR1 KGHSH and CDR2 LQKENI. Losses at the gene ends were 3 bases for V and 4 bases for J; bases not matched to a gene: 11. The CDR3 is 18 amino acids. CDR3 protein: CASSPPPGLVSGANVLTF. In DNA, the CDR3 is TGTGCCAGCTCACCGCCCCCGGGACTAGTTTCCGGGGCCAACGTCCTGACTTTC.